A selection of T cell receptor beta chains follows, all from one sample in a study of OX40 agonist ivuxolimab in advanced cancers. Repertoires were generated with immunoSEQ multiplex PCR, while TCRdb's copy carries only in-frame clones and drops some. This table holds about 87,000 clones, 83% found once. The sample here was CD4+ or CD8+ T cells sorted from blood, taken in a trial of the OX40 agonist ivuxolimab. The source of these receptors is an adult with an advanced solid tumor such as melanoma, head and neck, liver or kidney cancer. Each CDR3 is given with its conserved first and last residue. The D gene is left open where the match is weak. The size entry is marked missing in some rows and otherwise reads once, few, many or a size class.

v_call: TRBV28; j_call: TRBJ1-1; d_call: TRBD1; cdr3_length: 14; clone_size: -; cdr3_nt: TGTGCCAGCAGCTCGGGACAGGGGGACACTGAAGCTTTCTTT; cdr3_aa: CASSSGQGDTEAFF
v_call: TRBV16; j_call: TRBJ2-3; d_call: TRBD2; cdr3_length: 15; clone_size: -; cdr3_nt: TGTGCCAGCAGCCAAAACGGGAGGATGGTGGATACGCAGTATTTT; cdr3_aa: CASSQNGRMVDTQYF
v_call: TRBV14; j_call: TRBJ2-2; d_call: TRBD1; cdr3_length: 15; clone_size: -; cdr3_nt: TGTGCCAGCAGCCTGACAGGGGCGGTGACCGGGGAGCTGTTTTTT; cdr3_aa: CASSLTGAVTGELFF
v_call: TRBV6-5; j_call: TRBJ1-6; d_call: -; cdr3_length: 12; clone_size: once; cdr3_nt: TGTGCCAGCAGATATTATAATTCACCCCTCCACTTT; cdr3_aa: CASRYYNSPLHF
v_call: TRBV5-4; j_call: TRBJ1-2; d_call: -; cdr3_length: 14; clone_size: -; cdr3_nt: TGTGCCAGCACCCGGGATTTTGAACCCGGTGGCTACACCTTC; cdr3_aa: CASTRDFEPGGYTF
v_call: TRBV5-5; j_call: TRBJ1-4; d_call: -; cdr3_length: 15; clone_size: -; cdr3_nt: TGTGCCAGCAGCTCCCAGGGCCAACGAGGTGAAAAACTGTTTTTT; cdr3_aa: CASSSQGQRGEKLFF
v_call: TRBV2; j_call: TRBJ2-7; d_call: -; cdr3_length: 12; clone_size: -; cdr3_nt: TGTGCCAGCAGTGTTTGGGGAAACGAGCAGTACTTC; cdr3_aa: CASSVWGNEQYF
v_call: TRBV5-1; j_call: TRBJ2-5; d_call: TRBD1; cdr3_length: 14; clone_size: -; cdr3_nt: TGCGCCAGCAGCCCGGACAGGGATCAAGAGACCCAGTACTTC; cdr3_aa: CASSPDRDQETQYF
v_call: TRBV19; j_call: TRBJ2-6; d_call: -; cdr3_length: 16; clone_size: -; cdr3_nt: TGTGCCAGTAGTATATATCTAGGGGATTGGGCCAACGTCCTGACTTTC; cdr3_aa: CASSIYLGDWANVLTF
v_call: TRBV5-8; j_call: TRBJ1-6; d_call: TRBD1; cdr3_length: 12; clone_size: -; cdr3_nt: TGTGCCAGCAGCGCCGGACAGGGCGGTATCCACTTT; cdr3_aa: CASSAGQGGIHF
v_call: TRBV9; j_call: TRBJ2-2; d_call: -; cdr3_length: 14; clone_size: few; cdr3_nt: TGTGCCAGCAGCGAGGGATTCAGCTACGGGGAGCTGTTTTTT; cdr3_aa: CASSEGFSYGELFF
v_call: TRBV5-1; j_call: TRBJ1-1; d_call: -; cdr3_length: 13; clone_size: few; cdr3_nt: TGCGCCTGCAAGACACAGGCGAACACTGAAGCTTTCTTT; cdr3_aa: CACKTQANTEAFF
v_call: TRBV5-1; j_call: TRBJ2-1; d_call: -; cdr3_length: 15; clone_size: -; cdr3_nt: TGCGCCAGTTTACCCAGCGTGGGCTCGCACAATGAGCAGTTCTTC; cdr3_aa: CASLPSVGSHNEQFF
v_call: TRBV5-1; j_call: TRBJ2-5; d_call: TRBD2; cdr3_length: 14; clone_size: -; cdr3_nt: TGCGCCAGCAGCTCCGGACTAGCACGAGAGACCCAGTACTTC; cdr3_aa: CASSSGLARETQYF
v_call: TRBV5-4; j_call: TRBJ2-4; d_call: -; cdr3_length: 15; clone_size: -; cdr3_nt: TGTGCCAGCAGCTTGGCCAGGGAAGCCAAAAACATTCAGTACTTC; cdr3_aa: CASSLAREAKNIQYF
v_call: TRBV10-3; j_call: TRBJ1-5; d_call: -; cdr3_length: 12; clone_size: -; cdr3_nt: TGTGCCATCAGTGACCAACTTCGGCCCCAGCATTTT; cdr3_aa: CAISDQLRPQHF
v_call: TRBV6-5; j_call: TRBJ2-1; d_call: TRBD1; cdr3_length: 15; clone_size: -; cdr3_nt: TGTGCCAGCAGCCAGCAGGGGGTTTCCTACAATGAGCAGTTCTTC; cdr3_aa: CASSQQGVSYNEQFF
v_call: TRBV7-2; j_call: TRBJ2-2; d_call: -; cdr3_length: 16; clone_size: -; cdr3_nt: TGTGCCAGCAGCTTAGGTGGTAGCGGGAACACCGGGGAGCTGTTTTTT; cdr3_aa: CASSLGGSGNTGELFF
v_call: TRBV10-3; j_call: TRBJ2-6; d_call: TRBD1; cdr3_length: 18; clone_size: -; cdr3_nt: TGTGCCATCAGTGAGTCGACAGGGTCGAGCTCTGGGGCCAACGTCCTGACTTTC; cdr3_aa: CAISESTGSSSGANVLTF
v_call: TRBV7-2; j_call: TRBJ1-2; d_call: TRBD1; cdr3_length: 14; clone_size: -; cdr3_nt: TGTGCCAGCAGCTTACAGGGACAGGGGACTGGCTACACCTTC; cdr3_aa: CASSLQGQGTGYTF
v_call: TRBV4-2; j_call: TRBJ2-5; d_call: TRBD1; cdr3_length: 15; clone_size: -; cdr3_nt: TGTGCCAGCAGCCCCGCGGACAGGGATGAGGAGACCCAGTACTTC; cdr3_aa: CASSPADRDEETQYF
v_call: TRBV10-3; j_call: TRBJ1-1; d_call: TRBD1; cdr3_length: 13; clone_size: -; cdr3_nt: TGTGCCACGACGACAGGGGCGCGCACTGAAGCTTTCTTT; cdr3_aa: CATTTGARTEAFF
v_call: TRBV18; j_call: TRBJ2-3; d_call: TRBD2; cdr3_length: 14; clone_size: -; cdr3_nt: TGTGCCAGCTCACCGGGACTAGCGGAACTTACGCAGTATTTT; cdr3_aa: CASSPGLAELTQYF
v_call: TRBV2; j_call: TRBJ2-7; d_call: TRBD2; cdr3_length: 15; clone_size: -; cdr3_nt: TGTGCCAGCAGTGGTGTCGGGGCGGGGGTACTCGAGCAGTACTTC; cdr3_aa: CASSGVGAGVLEQYF
v_call: TRBV6-5; j_call: TRBJ1-3; d_call: TRBD1; cdr3_length: 14; clone_size: -; cdr3_nt: TGTGCGACCAGGGGGGCCACCTCTGGAAACACCATATATTTT; cdr3_aa: CATRGATSGNTIYF
v_call: TRBV7-3; j_call: TRBJ1-1; d_call: TRBD1; cdr3_length: 14; clone_size: -; cdr3_nt: TGTGCCAGCAGCCCCGGGACAGGGGGCACTGAAGCTTTCTTT; cdr3_aa: CASSPGTGGTEAFF
v_call: TRBV6-5; j_call: TRBJ2-1; d_call: TRBD2; cdr3_length: 14; clone_size: -; cdr3_nt: TGTGCCAGCAGTTGGGTGGGAGCGGGGAGTGAGCAGTTCTTC; cdr3_aa: CASSWVGAGSEQFF
v_call: TRBV4-3; j_call: TRBJ2-7; d_call: -; cdr3_length: 15; clone_size: -; cdr3_nt: TGCGCCAGCAGCCAAGATTACGGCAGGTCCTACGAGCAGTACTTC; cdr3_aa: CASSQDYGRSYEQYF
v_call: TRBV7-3; j_call: TRBJ2-3; d_call: -; cdr3_length: 14; clone_size: -; cdr3_nt: TGTGCCAGCAAGGACAGCCGAGGCGCAGATACGCAGTATTTT; cdr3_aa: CASKDSRGADTQYF
v_call: TRBV9; j_call: TRBJ1-3; d_call: -; cdr3_length: 14; clone_size: -; cdr3_nt: TGTGCCAGCAGCCCCCACGAAGGAAGAGGTACCATATATTTT; cdr3_aa: CASSPHEGRGTIYF
v_call: TRBV6-1; j_call: TRBJ1-5; d_call: -; cdr3_length: 16; clone_size: -; cdr3_nt: TGTGCCAGCAGTGAAGCGGGGGAGGGGGTGCCGCAGCCCCAGCATTTT; cdr3_aa: CASSEAGEGVPQPQHF
v_call: TRBV2; j_call: TRBJ1-5; d_call: -; cdr3_length: 14; clone_size: -; cdr3_nt: TGTGCCAGCAGTGACGGTAATAGCAATCAGCCCCAGCATTTT; cdr3_aa: CASSDGNSNQPQHF
v_call: TRBV18; j_call: TRBJ2-3; d_call: -; cdr3_length: 13; clone_size: -; cdr3_nt: TGTGCCAGCTCACCACCACACAGTGATACGCAGTATTTT; cdr3_aa: CASSPPHSDTQYF
v_call: TRBV2; j_call: TRBJ2-7; d_call: TRBD2; cdr3_length: 13; clone_size: -; cdr3_nt: TGTGCCAGCCGAGGATGGGGGGGAAAGGAGCAGTACTTC; cdr3_aa: CASRGWGGKEQYF
v_call: TRBV2; j_call: TRBJ1-1; d_call: -; cdr3_length: 11; clone_size: -; cdr3_nt: TGTGCCAGCAGTGAAGGGACTGAAGCTTTCTTT; cdr3_aa: CASSEGTEAFF
v_call: TRBV7-2; j_call: TRBJ2-5; d_call: -; cdr3_length: 13; clone_size: -; cdr3_nt: TGTGCCAGCAGCCCCGGACAGCAAGAGACCCAGTACTTC; cdr3_aa: CASSPGQQETQYF
v_call: TRBV7-2; j_call: TRBJ2-3; d_call: -; cdr3_length: 12; clone_size: -; cdr3_nt: TGTGCCAGCAGCTTGAATCGCCCCACTTGGTATTTT; cdr3_aa: CASSLNRPTWYF
v_call: TRBV6-5; j_call: TRBJ2-7; d_call: -; cdr3_length: 12; clone_size: -; cdr3_nt: TGTGCCAGCAGTCTTCAGGGATACGAGCAGTACTTC; cdr3_aa: CASSLQGYEQYF
v_call: TRBV27; j_call: TRBJ2-2; d_call: TRBD1; cdr3_length: 15; clone_size: -; cdr3_nt: TGTGCCAGCAGTTTCTCTACAGGGGGCACCGGGGAGCTGTTTTTT; cdr3_aa: CASSFSTGGTGELFF
v_call: TRBV5-8; j_call: TRBJ1-5; d_call: -; cdr3_length: 15; clone_size: few; cdr3_nt: TGTGCCAGCAGCGGCGGGGACGGATACAATCAGCCCCAGCATTTT; cdr3_aa: CASSGGDGYNQPQHF
v_call: TRBV5-1; j_call: TRBJ2-3; d_call: -; cdr3_length: 15; clone_size: -; cdr3_nt: TGCGCCAGCAGCTTTCGCGGGACCTTCACAGATACGCAGTATTTT; cdr3_aa: CASSFRGTFTDTQYF
v_call: TRBV30; j_call: TRBJ2-1; d_call: -; cdr3_length: 11; clone_size: -; cdr3_nt: TGTGCCTGGAGTCAGGGGTATGAGCAGTTCTTC; cdr3_aa: CAWSQGYEQFF
v_call: TRBV5-1; j_call: TRBJ1-2; d_call: -; cdr3_length: 13; clone_size: few; cdr3_nt: TGCGCCAGCAGGGTAGGGATCCCCTATGGCTACACCTTC; cdr3_aa: CASRVGIPYGYTF
v_call: TRBV7-8; j_call: TRBJ1-2; d_call: TRBD1; cdr3_length: 18; clone_size: -; cdr3_nt: TGTGCCAGCAGCCGATTTACCGGGACAGGGGGCATTGGCTATGGCTACACCTTC; cdr3_aa: CASSRFTGTGGIGYGYTF
v_call: TRBV5-1; j_call: TRBJ2-3; d_call: TRBD2; cdr3_length: 18; clone_size: -; cdr3_nt: TGCGCCAGCAGCTTGAGGCCTAGCGGGGAACAAAGCACAGATACGCAGTATTTT; cdr3_aa: CASSLRPSGEQSTDTQYF
v_call: TRBV9; j_call: TRBJ2-3; d_call: -; cdr3_length: 15; clone_size: once; cdr3_nt: TGTGCCAGCAGCGTGGGCCTAGAGTTAACAGATACGCAGTATTTT; cdr3_aa: CASSVGLELTDTQYF
v_call: TRBV11-1; j_call: TRBJ2-3; d_call: -; cdr3_length: 15; clone_size: -; cdr3_nt: TGTGCCAGCAGCTTGTCCGTACCCTATCGAGATACGCAGTATTTT; cdr3_aa: CASSLSVPYRDTQYF
v_call: TRBV30; j_call: TRBJ2-3; d_call: TRBD2; cdr3_length: 15; clone_size: -; cdr3_nt: TGTGCCTGGAGTGTATGGACTAGCGGGGACGCTACGCAGTATTTT; cdr3_aa: CAWSVWTSGDATQYF
v_call: TRBV7-2; j_call: TRBJ2-3; d_call: -; cdr3_length: 16; clone_size: -; cdr3_nt: TGTGCCAGCAGCTTAAATCAACGGGGGGCGGCAGATACGCAGTATTTT; cdr3_aa: CASSLNQRGAADTQYF
v_call: TRBV14; j_call: TRBJ2-7; d_call: TRBD1; cdr3_length: 17; clone_size: -; cdr3_nt: TGTGCCAGCAGCCGAGGATGGACAGGGGGACTAGTTCGCGAGCAGTACTTC; cdr3_aa: CASSRGWTGGLVREQYF
v_call: TRBV7-3; j_call: TRBJ1-1; d_call: -; cdr3_length: 16; clone_size: -; cdr3_nt: TGTGCCAGCAGCGACATGGGGCCGGGGCGGGCCACTGAAGCTTTCTTT; cdr3_aa: CASSDMGPGRATEAFF
v_call: TRBV30; j_call: TRBJ2-7; d_call: -; cdr3_length: 12; clone_size: -; cdr3_nt: TGTGCCTGGAGTGCTACGGGTTACGAGCAGTACTTC; cdr3_aa: CAWSATGYEQYF